The rows below give T cell receptor beta chains drawn from one sample of a study of shared clonotypes between healthy human individuals. The method was immunoSEQ multiplex PCR; TCRdb's version includes in-frame clones alone and lacks a portion of them. The data show about 670,000 clones, with 60% to 80% seen just once and around 2% held by the top ten. The sample taken for sequencing was memory CD4+ T cells sorted from blood. These receptors were collected from a woman aged 25-40 years in good health. CDR3s include the opening cysteine and the closing phenylalanine or tryptophan. D genes are given only for firm matches. Part of the rows lack a size; the others show once, few, many or a class for expanded clones.

j_call v_call d_call clone_size cdr3_nt cdr3_aa
TRBJ2-3 TRBV18 TRBD1 . TGTGCCAGCTCACCACGGACGACAGGGATACTGACTAGCACAGATACGCAGTATTTT CASSPRTTGILTSTDTQYF
TRBJ1-2 TRBV28 TRBD1 . TGTGCCAGCAGGGTGGACAGGGACTATGGCTACACCTTC CASRVDRDYGYTF
TRBJ1-1 TRBV28 TRBD1 . TGTGCCAGCAGTCCGAGAAGGACAGGGTCTGAAGCTTTCTTT CASSPRRTGSEAFF
TRBJ2-2 TRBV7-2 . few TGTGCCAGCAGCCGACGGGACTCCGGGGAGCTGTTTTTT CASSRRDSGELFF
TRBJ2-1 TRBV9 . . TGTGCCAGCAGCGTAGGGGAGGTTAATGAGCAGTTCTTC CASSVGEVNEQFF
TRBJ2-7 TRBV13 . once TGTGCCAGCAGGCAAGCCGCAGGTTCGTACGAGCAGTACTTC CASRQAAGSYEQYF
TRBJ2-7 TRBV28 . . TGTGCCAGCAGTTCGACCGGGGAGCAGTACTTC CASSSTGEQYF
TRBJ2-3 TRBV5-1 . many TGCGCCAGCAGCTTCGGGAGTGGGACAGATACGCAGTATTTT CASSFGSGTDTQYF
TRBJ2-4 TRBV11-3 TRBD2 . TGTGCCAGCAGCGTGACTAGCGGGATCCTAGCCAAAAACATTCAGTACTTC CASSVTSGILAKNIQYF
TRBJ1-1 TRBV18 . . TGTGCCAGCTCACCGCGTCCCTTGGGAGAAAACACTGAAGCTTTCTTT CASSPRPLGENTEAFF
TRBJ1-3 TRBV27 TRBD1 . TGTGCCAGCACAAGCTTGGGACAGGGAGCGAACACCATATATTTT CASTSLGQGANTIYF
TRBJ2-7 TRBV11-2 TRBD2 . TGTGCCAGCAGCTTAACTAGCGGGAGACACGAGCAGTACTTC CASSLTSGRHEQYF
TRBJ2-5 TRBV5-4 . . TGTGCCAGCAGCTTGGCGGGGTTTAGAGAGACCCAGTACTTC CASSLAGFRETQYF
TRBJ2-7 TRBV21-1 . . TGTGCCAGCACCCGATCAACCTCGACACGCTACGAGCAGTACTTC CASTRSTSTRYEQYF
TRBJ2-7 TRBV29-1 . once TGCAGCGCCAAGACCCTGGGGGGCTTCGAGCAGTACTTC CSAKTLGGFEQYF
TRBJ2-7 TRBV28 TRBD2 . TGTGCCAGCAGTCCTCTTTTCGGGAGGCTAACCTACGAGCAGTACTTC CASSPLFGRLTYEQYF
TRBJ1-1 TRBV27 TRBD1 few TGTGCCAGCAGTACCCCACAGGGGGCGCCGTCCACTGAAGCTTTCTTT CASSTPQGAPSTEAFF
TRBJ1-4 TRBV9 TRBD1 many TGTGCCAGCAGCCTGACGACAGGGAGTGGTGAAAAACTGTTTTTT CASSLTTGSGEKLFF
TRBJ2-7 TRBV6-5 TRBD1 . TGTGCCAGCAGTTACGAAAGGGACAGGGGGACCTACGAGCAGTACTTC CASSYERDRGTYEQYF
TRBJ2-6 TRBV10-1 . . TGCGCCAGCAGTGAGAGTGGCTCTGGGGCCAACGTCCTGACTTTC CASSESGSGANVLTF
TRBJ2-5 TRBV25-1 . . TGTGCCAGCAGTGATTCGGGACGGAAAGAGACCCAGTACTTC CASSDSGRKETQYF
TRBJ2-2 TRBV4-1 . . TGCGCCAGCAGCCAAGTTGGGACTTCCCGACGCGGCGGGGAGCTGTTTTTT CASSQVGTSRRGGELFF
TRBJ2-2 TRBV19 . . TGTGCCAGTACCCTCCCGGGGCGCACCGGGGAGCTGTTTTTT CASTLPGRTGELFF
TRBJ1-3 TRBV2 . . TGTGCCAGCAGGGCCGGGACACCTGGAAACACCATATATTTT CASRAGTPGNTIYF
TRBJ1-4 TRBV19 TRBD1 . TGTGCCAGTAGGGACAGCCGACAGGGGCGTGAAAAACTGTTTTTT CASRDSRQGREKLFF
TRBJ2-1 TRBV5-1 TRBD1 . TGCGCCAGCAGCGGACAGGGGGCGGACAATGAGCAGTTCTTC CASSGQGADNEQFF
TRBJ2-1 TRBV11-2 TRBD2 . TGTGCCAGCAGCTTAGGTGTTAGCGGGAGTTTAAATGAGCAGTTCTTC CASSLGVSGSLNEQFF
TRBJ2-1 TRBV5-1 TRBD2 . TGCGCCAGCAGCTTTGATAGTGCGGGAGTGTCCTACAATGAGCAGTTCTTC CASSFDSAGVSYNEQFF
TRBJ1-1 TRBV2 . . TGTGCCAGCAGTGAAACGCAGGAGAACACTGAAGCTTTCTTT CASSETQENTEAFF
TRBJ1-2 TRBV4-2 TRBD1 . TGTGCCAGCAGCCACCCTTATGGGACAGACTATGGCTACACCTTC CASSHPYGTDYGYTF
TRBJ2-2 TRBV7-7 . once TGTGCCAGCAGCCCTGTCACAACAAACACCGGGGAGCTGTTTTTT CASSPVTTNTGELFF
TRBJ2-7 TRBV27 . . TGTGCCAGCAGTTTGGACGCCAACTACGAGCAGTACTTC CASSLDANYEQYF
TRBJ2-7 TRBV27 TRBD1 . TGTGCCAGCAGTCTTAAGCCGGGACAGGGATACGAGCAGTACTTC CASSLKPGQGYEQYF
TRBJ2-7 TRBV5-4 TRBD2 once TGTGCCAGCAGCCAGCTTGGGGAGGGTCTCTCCTACGAGCAGTACTTC CASSQLGEGLSYEQYF
TRBJ2-1 TRBV5-4 . few TGTGCCAGCAGCTTGGAAGGGGGGGGGACCTCCTACAATGAGCAGTTCTTC CASSLEGGGTSYNEQFF
TRBJ2-7 TRBV27 TRBD2 . TGTGCCAGCAGGGGAATAGCGGGAGTGTACGAGCAGTACTTC CASRGIAGVYEQYF
TRBJ1-5 TRBV4-2 . . TGTGCCAGCAGCCAATCAGGGGCAGGGGAAGGTCAGCCCCAGCATTTT CASSQSGAGEGQPQHF
TRBJ2-2 TRBV7-6 . once TGTGCCAGCAGGGCGACTAGTCTCGACACCGGGGAGCTGTTTTTT CASRATSLDTGELFF
TRBJ2-7 TRBV6-1 . . TGTGCCAGCACTGGGCTCTACGAGCAGTACTTC CASTGLYEQYF
TRBJ1-4 TRBV5-6 . . TGTGCCAGCAGCTTGGTTGGAACTAATGAAAAACTGTTTTTT CASSLVGTNEKLFF
TRBJ1-5 TRBV18 TRBD1 once TGTGCCAGCTCACCCGAGACAGGGAATCAGCCCCAGCATTTT CASSPETGNQPQHF
TRBJ2-1 TRBV5-1 TRBD1 many TGCGCCAGCCAAAGGGACAGCTCCTACAATGAGCAGTTCTTC CASQRDSSYNEQFF
TRBJ1-1 TRBV5-8 . . TGTGCCAGCAGCCTTAACACTGAAGCTTTCTTT CASSLNTEAFF
TRBJ2-7 TRBV4-1 . once TGCGCCAGCAGCCAAGATCTTTTTCCGGTAGGGGGACATTCCCACGAAGGGCAGTACTTC CASSQDLFPVGGHSHEGQYF
TRBJ2-3 TRBV11-3 TRBD2 . TGTGCCAGCAGAAGACTAGCGGGTAGATCGGATACGCAGTATTTT CASRRLAGRSDTQYF
TRBJ2-1 TRBV7-9 TRBD2 many TGTGCCAGCAGCTCAAGGACTAGCGGAAATGAGCAGTTCTTC CASSSRTSGNEQFF
TRBJ1-5 TRBV5-1 TRBD1 . TGCGCCAGCAGCCCCGGGACAGCCGATCAGCCCCAGCATTTT CASSPGTADQPQHF
TRBJ2-3 TRBV5-1 . . TGCGCCTCCAATTCGGGGATTGAGCAGTATTTT CASNSGIEQYF
TRBJ1-2 TRBV19 . . TGTGCCAGTAGCTATGACAAATACCTTGTCTATGGCTACACCTTC CASSYDKYLVYGYTF
TRBJ1-3 TRBV4-1 . . TGCGCCAGCAGCCAAATAATCGTAGGGAGCTCTGGAAACACCATATATTTT CASSQIIVGSSGNTIYF